The 6 T cell receptor beta chains below all came from one sample that was sequenced in a study of blood T cell repertoires in COVID-19. The method was immunoSEQ multiplex PCR; TCRdb's version includes in-frame clones alone and lacks a portion of them. Here the sample spans around 250,000 clones, over 70% being singletons. Sequenced material: peripheral blood. All receptors come from a man aged 40-55 years with active or convalescent COVID-19.

The chain combines TRBV27 with TRBJ1-1; TRBD1 matches at 8 bases. This CDR3 spans 15 amino acids. Germline lookup yields CDR1 MNHEY and CDR2 SMNVEV (reference sequence). Losses at the gene ends were 4 bases for V and 3 bases for J; bases not matched to a gene: 7. The CDR3 reads CASSSYRGSDTEAFF. The CDR3 nucleotides read TGTGCCAGCAGTTCCTACAGGGGGTCGGACACTGAAGCTTTCTTT.

The rearrangement links TRBV11-1 to TRBJ2-2, with D perhaps matching TRBD2 (6 bases). Germline V gene lookup returns CDR1 SGHAT and CDR2 FQDESV (reference sequence). CDR3 length: 16 amino acids. Trimming left V 1 base short and J 3 bases short, with 12 bases between. Written as DNA, the CDR3 is TGTGCCAGCAGCTTAGTGGAGGGCGCAGACACCGGGGAGCTGTTTTTT. As protein: CASSLVEGADTGELFF.

The chain is built from TRBV19 and TRBJ2-7, with 8 nucleotides matching TRBD1. The CDR3 is 15 amino acids. Trimming took 1 base from V and 2 from J; bases not matched to a gene: 4. Germline V gene lookup returns CDR1 LNHDA and CDR2 SQIVND (reference sequence). In nucleotides, the CDR3 is TGTGCCAGTAGTATAGCAACAGGGGGAACCTACGAGCAGTACTTC. Protein: CASSIATGGTYEQYF.

The genes are TRBV28 and TRBJ2-7; 8 nucleotides align to TRBD1. Germline trimming cut 3 bases from V and 1 base from J; bases unmatched to any gene: 5. The CDR3 consists of 15 residues. Germline CDR1 is MDHEN and CDR2 is SYDVKM. In DNA form, the CDR3 reads TGTGCCAGCAGTTTGGGGCAGGGGGCTTCCTACGAGCAGTACTTC. Its translation: CASSLGQGASYEQYF.

This sequence joins TRBV7-9 and TRBJ1-4; no firm D call. Trimming took off 1 base at V and 7 bases at J, with 13 bases between the two ends. The CDR3 has 15 amino acids. Germline V gene lookup returns CDR1 SEHNR and CDR2 FQNEAQ (reference sequence). CDR3 in amino acids: CASSLDGHGSEKLFF. Here the CDR3 DNA reads TGTGCCAGCAGCTTAGATGGGCATGGGAGTGAAAAACTGTTTTTT.

The chain links TRBV25-1 to TRBJ1-4, with D possibly being TRBD1 (5 bases). V lost 2 bases and J 6 bases, leaving 13 bases between the germline ends. Germline V gene sequence: CDR1 MGHDK, CDR2 SYGVNS. The CDR3 consists of 15 residues. CDR3 in DNA: TGTGCCAGCAGTGAACCGCAGGGAGGCGATGAAAAACTGTTTTTT. Translating gives CASSEPQGGDEKLFF.